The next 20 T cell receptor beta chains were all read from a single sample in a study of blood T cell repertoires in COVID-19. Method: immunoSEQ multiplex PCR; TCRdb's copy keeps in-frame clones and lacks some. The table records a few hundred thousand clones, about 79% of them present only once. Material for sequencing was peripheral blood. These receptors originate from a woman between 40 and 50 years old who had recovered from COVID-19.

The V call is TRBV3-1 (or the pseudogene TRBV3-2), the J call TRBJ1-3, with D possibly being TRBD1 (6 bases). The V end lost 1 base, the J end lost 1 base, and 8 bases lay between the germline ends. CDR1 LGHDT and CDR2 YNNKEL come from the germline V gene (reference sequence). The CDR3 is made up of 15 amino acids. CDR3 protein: CASSQGQDSGNTIYF. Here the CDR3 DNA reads TGTGCCAGCAGCCAAGGACAGGATTCTGGAAACACCATATATTTT.

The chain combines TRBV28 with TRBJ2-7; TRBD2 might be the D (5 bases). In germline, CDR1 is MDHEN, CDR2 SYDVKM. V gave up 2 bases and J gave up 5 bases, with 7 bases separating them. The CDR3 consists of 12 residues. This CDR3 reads CASSLVGDEQYF. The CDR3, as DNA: TGTGCCAGCAGTTTAGTCGGGGACGAGCAGTACTTC.

The CDR3 spells CASSIRTGGNTEAFF. Written as DNA, the CDR3 is TGTGCCAGTAGTATAAGGACAGGGGGGAACACTGAAGCTTTCTTT. The rearrangement joins TRBV19 to TRBJ1-1; TRBD1 agrees at 10 bases. Germline V gene data show CDR1 as LNHDA and CDR2 as SQIVND (reference sequence). V shed 2 bases and J 1 base; nucleotides not matched to a gene: 1. This CDR3 contains 15 residues.

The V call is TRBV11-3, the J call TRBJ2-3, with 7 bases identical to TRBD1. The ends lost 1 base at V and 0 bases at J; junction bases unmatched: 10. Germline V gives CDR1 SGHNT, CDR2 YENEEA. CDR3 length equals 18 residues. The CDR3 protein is CASSLGAGTVESTDTQYF. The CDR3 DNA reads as TGTGCCAGCAGCTTAGGTGCCGGGACAGTGGAGAGCACAGATACGCAGTATTTT.

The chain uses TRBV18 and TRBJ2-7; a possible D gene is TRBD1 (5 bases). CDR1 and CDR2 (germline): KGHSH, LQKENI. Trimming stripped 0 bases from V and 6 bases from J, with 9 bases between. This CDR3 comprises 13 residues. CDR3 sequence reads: CASSPPQGSEQYF. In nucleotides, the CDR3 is TGTGCCAGCTCACCACCGCAGGGAAGCGAGCAGTACTTC.

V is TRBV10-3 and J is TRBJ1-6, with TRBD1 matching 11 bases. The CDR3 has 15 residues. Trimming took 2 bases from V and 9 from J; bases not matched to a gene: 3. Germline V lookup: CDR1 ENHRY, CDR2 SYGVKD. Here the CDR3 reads CAISERTGGVSPLHF. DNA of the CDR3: TGTGCCATCAGTGAGAGGACAGGGGGCGTTTCACCCCTCCACTTT.

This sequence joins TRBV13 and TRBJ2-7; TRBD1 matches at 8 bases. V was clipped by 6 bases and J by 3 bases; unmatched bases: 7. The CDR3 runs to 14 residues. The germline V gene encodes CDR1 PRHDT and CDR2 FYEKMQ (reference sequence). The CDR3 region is CASSLTGDGYEQYF. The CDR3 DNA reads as TGTGCCAGCAGTTTGACAGGGGATGGCTACGAGCAGTACTTC.

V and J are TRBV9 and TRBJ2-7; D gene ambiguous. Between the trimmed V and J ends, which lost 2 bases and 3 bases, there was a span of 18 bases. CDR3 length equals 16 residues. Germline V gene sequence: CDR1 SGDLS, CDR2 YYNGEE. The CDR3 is CASSVSESAWSYEQYF. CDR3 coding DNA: TGTGCCAGCAGCGTTTCGGAGAGCGCTTGGAGCTACGAGCAGTACTTC. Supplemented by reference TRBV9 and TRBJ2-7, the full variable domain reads DSGVTQTPKHLITATGQRVTLRCSPRSGDLSVYWYQQSLDQGLQFLIQYYNGEERAKGNILERFSAQQFPDLHSELNLSSLELGDSALYFCASSVSESAWSYEQYFGPGTRLTVT.

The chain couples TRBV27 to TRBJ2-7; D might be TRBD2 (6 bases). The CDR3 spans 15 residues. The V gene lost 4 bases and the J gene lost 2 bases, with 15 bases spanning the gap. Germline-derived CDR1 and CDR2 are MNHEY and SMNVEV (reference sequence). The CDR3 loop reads CASSSAGRRTYEQYF. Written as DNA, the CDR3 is TGTGCCAGCAGTTCCGCGGGACGTCGAACCTACGAGCAGTACTTC.

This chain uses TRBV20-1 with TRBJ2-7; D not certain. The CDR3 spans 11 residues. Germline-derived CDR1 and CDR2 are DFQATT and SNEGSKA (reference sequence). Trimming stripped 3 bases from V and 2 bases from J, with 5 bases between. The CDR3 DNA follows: TGCAGTGCTAGCAGGACCTACGAGCAGTACTTC. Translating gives CSASRTYEQYF.

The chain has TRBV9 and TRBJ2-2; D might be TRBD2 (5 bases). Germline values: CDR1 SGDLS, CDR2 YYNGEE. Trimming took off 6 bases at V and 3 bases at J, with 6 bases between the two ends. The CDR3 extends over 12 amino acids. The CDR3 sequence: CASKGDTGELFF. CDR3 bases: TGTGCCAGCAAGGGAGACACCGGGGAGCTGTTTTTT.

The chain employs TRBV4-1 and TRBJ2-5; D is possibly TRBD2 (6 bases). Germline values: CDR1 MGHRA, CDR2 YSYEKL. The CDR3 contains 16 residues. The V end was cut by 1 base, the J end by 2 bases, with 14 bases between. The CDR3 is CASSQVGSGAQETQYF. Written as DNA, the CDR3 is TGCGCCAGCAGCCAAGTGGGTAGCGGTGCACAAGAGACCCAGTACTTC.

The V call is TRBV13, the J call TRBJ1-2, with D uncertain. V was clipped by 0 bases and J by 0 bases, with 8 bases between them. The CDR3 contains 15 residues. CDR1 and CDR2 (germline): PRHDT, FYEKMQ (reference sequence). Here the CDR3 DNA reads TGTGCCAGCAGCTTAGGCCCCCTTCCTAACTATGGCTACACCTTC. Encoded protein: CASSLGPLPNYGYTF.

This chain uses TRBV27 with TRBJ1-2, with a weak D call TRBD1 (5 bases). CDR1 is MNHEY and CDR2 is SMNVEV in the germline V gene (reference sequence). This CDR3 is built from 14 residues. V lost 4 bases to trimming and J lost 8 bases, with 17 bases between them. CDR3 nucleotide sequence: TGTGCCAGCAGTTCGGTGAGGCAGGGTAGAGGCTACACCTTC. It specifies CASSSVRQGRGYTF.

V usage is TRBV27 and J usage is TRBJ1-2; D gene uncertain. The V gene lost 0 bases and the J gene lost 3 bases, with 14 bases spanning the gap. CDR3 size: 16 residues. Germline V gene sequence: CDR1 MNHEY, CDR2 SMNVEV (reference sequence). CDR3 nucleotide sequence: TGTGCCAGCAGTTTATCGAATGTTGGCGGGCACTATGGCTACACCTTC. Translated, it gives CASSLSNVGGHYGYTF.

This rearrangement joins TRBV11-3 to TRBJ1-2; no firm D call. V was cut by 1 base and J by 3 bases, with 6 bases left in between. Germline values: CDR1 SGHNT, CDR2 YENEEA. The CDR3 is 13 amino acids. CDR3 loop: CASSLGPDYGYTF. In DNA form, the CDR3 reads TGTGCCAGCAGCTTAGGTCCAGACTATGGCTACACCTTC. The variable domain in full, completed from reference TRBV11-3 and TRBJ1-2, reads EAGVVQSPRYKIIEKKQPVAFWCNPISGHNTLYWYLQNLGQGPELLIRYENEEAVDDSQLPKDRFSAERLKGVDSTLKIQPAELGDSAVYLCASSLGPDYGYTFGSGTRLTVV.

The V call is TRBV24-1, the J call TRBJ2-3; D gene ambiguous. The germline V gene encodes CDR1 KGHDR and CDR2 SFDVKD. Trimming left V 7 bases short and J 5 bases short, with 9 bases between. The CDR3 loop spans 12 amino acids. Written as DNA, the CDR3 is TGTGCCACCAGGGGCCCCGGAGATACGCAGTATTTT. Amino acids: CATRGPGDTQYF.

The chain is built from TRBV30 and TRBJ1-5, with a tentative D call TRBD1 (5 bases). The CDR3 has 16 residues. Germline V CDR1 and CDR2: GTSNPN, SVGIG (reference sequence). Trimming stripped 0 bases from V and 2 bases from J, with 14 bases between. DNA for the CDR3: TGTGCCTGGAGTGTACCGCGGGGACTCGGCAATCAGCCCCAGCATTTT. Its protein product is CAWSVPRGLGNQPQHF.

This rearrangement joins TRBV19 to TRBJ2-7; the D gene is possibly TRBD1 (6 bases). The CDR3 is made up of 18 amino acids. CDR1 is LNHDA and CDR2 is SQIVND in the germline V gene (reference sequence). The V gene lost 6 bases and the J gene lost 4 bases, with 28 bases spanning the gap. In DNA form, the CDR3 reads TGTGCCAGTAGCATCCAAGGGCAGGGGATGTCCCAAGGGTACGAGCAGTACTTC. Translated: CASSIQGQGMSQGYEQYF.

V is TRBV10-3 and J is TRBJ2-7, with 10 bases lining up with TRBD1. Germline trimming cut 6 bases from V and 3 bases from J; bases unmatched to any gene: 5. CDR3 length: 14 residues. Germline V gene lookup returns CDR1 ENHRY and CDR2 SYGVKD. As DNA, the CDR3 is TGTGCCATCAGACCGGGACAGGGGATCTACGAGCAGTACTTC. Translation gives CAIRPGQGIYEQYF.